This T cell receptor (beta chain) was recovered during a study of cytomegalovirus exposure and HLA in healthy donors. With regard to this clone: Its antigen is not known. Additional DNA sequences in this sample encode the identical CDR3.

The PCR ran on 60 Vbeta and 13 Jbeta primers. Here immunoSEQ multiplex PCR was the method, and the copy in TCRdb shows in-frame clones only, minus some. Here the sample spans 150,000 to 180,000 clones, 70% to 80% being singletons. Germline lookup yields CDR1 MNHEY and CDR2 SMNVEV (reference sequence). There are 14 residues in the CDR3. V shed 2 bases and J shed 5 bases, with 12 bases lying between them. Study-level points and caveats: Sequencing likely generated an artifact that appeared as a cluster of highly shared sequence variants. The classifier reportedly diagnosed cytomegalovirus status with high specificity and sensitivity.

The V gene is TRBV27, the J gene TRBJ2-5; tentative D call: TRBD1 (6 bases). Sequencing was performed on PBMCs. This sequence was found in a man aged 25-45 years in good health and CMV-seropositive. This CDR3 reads CASSLRQGKETQYF. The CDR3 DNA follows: TGTGCCAGCAGTTTAAGGCAGGGGAAGGAGACCCAGTACTTC.